A single sample is the source of the 5 T cell receptor beta chains below, sequenced in a study of blood T cell repertoires in COVID-19 (dated by TCRdb to 2018 to 2020). Libraries came from the immunoSEQ multiplex PCR assay. TCRdb holds this immuneACCESS table with in-frame rearrangements only. Some clones are missing; in checked studies, unresolved V genes explain under half, and the rest has no known cause. The sample table lists about 78,000 clones, roughly 73% of them with a count of one. About 10% of the sample belongs to the ten largest clones. The specimen was peripheral blood. Source of these receptors: a human donor in a cohort sampled during active COVID-19.

The chain employs TRBV30 and TRBJ1-4; D gene ambiguous. The germline V gene encodes CDR1 GTSNPN and CDR2 SVGIG (reference sequence). This CDR3 contains 13 residues. The V end was cut by 0 bases, the J end by 10 bases, with 12 bases between. The CDR3 DNA reads TGTGCCTGGAGTGTTAAAGGAGAGGGAAAACTGTTTTTT. Protein: CAWSVKGEGKLFF.

J is TRBJ1-1 and V is TRBV18; 7 nucleotides line up with TRBD1. The CDR3 is 17 amino acids. The germline gives CDR1 KGHSH, CDR2 LQKENI. J was trimmed by 0 bases and V by 2 bases; bases with no gene match: 9. The CDR3 is CASSPKGAGTVNTEAFF. CDR3 bases: TGTGCCAGCTCACCAAAGGGGGCCGGGACAGTGAACACTGAAGCTTTCTTT.

V is TRBV2 and J is TRBJ1-5; D call uncertain. Germline CDR1 reads SNHLY; CDR2 reads FYNNEI. The CDR3 spans 13 residues. V was clipped by 6 bases and J by 9 bases, with 15 bases between them. CDR3 region: CASRDGVEGPQHF. As DNA, the CDR3 is TGTGCCAGCAGGGACGGGGTGGAGGGGCCCCAGCATTTT.

J is TRBJ2-1 and V is TRBV7-6; 8 positions match TRBD1. Germline CDR1 reads SGHVS; CDR2 reads FNYEAQ. V dropped 0 bases and J dropped 0; count of bases not matched to a gene: 13. The CDR3 spans 20 residues. CDR3 loop: CASSLAGQGIGPSSYNEQFF. CDR3 nucleotides: TGTGCCAGCAGCTTAGCTGGACAGGGAATAGGGCCAAGCTCCTACAATGAGCAGTTCTTC.

The J gene is TRBJ1-1, the V gene TRBV5-1, with a possible D match to TRBD1 (6 bases). The CDR3 extends over 16 amino acids. Germline CDR1 reads SGHRS; CDR2 reads YFSETQ. V was pared by 4 bases and J by 4 bases, with 20 bases between. CDR3 in amino acids: CASSRDTSVGFTEAFF. The CDR3 coding sequence is TGCGCCAGCAGCCGGGACACCTCGGTGGGGTTCACTGAAGCTTTCTTT.